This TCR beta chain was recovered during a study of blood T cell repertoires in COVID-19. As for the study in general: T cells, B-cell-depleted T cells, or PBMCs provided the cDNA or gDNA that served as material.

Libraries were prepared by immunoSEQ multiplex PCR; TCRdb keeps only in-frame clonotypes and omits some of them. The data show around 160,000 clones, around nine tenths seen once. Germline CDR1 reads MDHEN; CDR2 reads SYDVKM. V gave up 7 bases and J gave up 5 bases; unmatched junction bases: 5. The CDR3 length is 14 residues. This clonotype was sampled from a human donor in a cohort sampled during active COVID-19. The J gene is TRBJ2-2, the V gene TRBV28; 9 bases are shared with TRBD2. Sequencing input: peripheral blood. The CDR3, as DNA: TGTGCCAGCACAGGACTAGCGCGGACCGGGGAGCTGTTTTTT. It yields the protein CASTGLARTGELFF. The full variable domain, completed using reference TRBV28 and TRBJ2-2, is DVKVTQSSRYLVKRTGEKVFLECVQDMDHENMFWYRQDPGLGLRLIYFSYDVKMKEKGDIPEGYSVSREKKERFSLILESASTNQTSMYLCASTGLARTGELFFGEGSRLTVL.